This T cell receptor beta chain was found in a study of blood T cells in healthy people across ages. A J-beta primer mix and a sample-barcoded 5' primer were used in a second PCR of about 6 to 12 cycles. TCRdb reprocessed the 5' RACE reads with MiXCR, giving one entry per CDR3 protein. In the table there are approximately 800,000 distinct CDR3 sequences, around 34% of which are singletons. In this sample, this clonotype turned up once. The V gene's germline CDR1 is SGHTA and CDR2 FQGNSA. This CDR3 contains 16 residues. V gave up 1 base and J gave up 3 bases, with 14 bases separating them. The genes are TRBV7-2 and TRBJ2-3; perhaps TRBD1 as D (7 bases). The clonotype originates from a man between 18 and 35 years old in good health. Sequenced input: blood. In DNA, the CDR3 is TGTGCCAGCAGCTTAGATAGGGCAGGGGGGACAGATACGCAGTATTTT. Translating it yields CASSLDRAGGTDTQYF.